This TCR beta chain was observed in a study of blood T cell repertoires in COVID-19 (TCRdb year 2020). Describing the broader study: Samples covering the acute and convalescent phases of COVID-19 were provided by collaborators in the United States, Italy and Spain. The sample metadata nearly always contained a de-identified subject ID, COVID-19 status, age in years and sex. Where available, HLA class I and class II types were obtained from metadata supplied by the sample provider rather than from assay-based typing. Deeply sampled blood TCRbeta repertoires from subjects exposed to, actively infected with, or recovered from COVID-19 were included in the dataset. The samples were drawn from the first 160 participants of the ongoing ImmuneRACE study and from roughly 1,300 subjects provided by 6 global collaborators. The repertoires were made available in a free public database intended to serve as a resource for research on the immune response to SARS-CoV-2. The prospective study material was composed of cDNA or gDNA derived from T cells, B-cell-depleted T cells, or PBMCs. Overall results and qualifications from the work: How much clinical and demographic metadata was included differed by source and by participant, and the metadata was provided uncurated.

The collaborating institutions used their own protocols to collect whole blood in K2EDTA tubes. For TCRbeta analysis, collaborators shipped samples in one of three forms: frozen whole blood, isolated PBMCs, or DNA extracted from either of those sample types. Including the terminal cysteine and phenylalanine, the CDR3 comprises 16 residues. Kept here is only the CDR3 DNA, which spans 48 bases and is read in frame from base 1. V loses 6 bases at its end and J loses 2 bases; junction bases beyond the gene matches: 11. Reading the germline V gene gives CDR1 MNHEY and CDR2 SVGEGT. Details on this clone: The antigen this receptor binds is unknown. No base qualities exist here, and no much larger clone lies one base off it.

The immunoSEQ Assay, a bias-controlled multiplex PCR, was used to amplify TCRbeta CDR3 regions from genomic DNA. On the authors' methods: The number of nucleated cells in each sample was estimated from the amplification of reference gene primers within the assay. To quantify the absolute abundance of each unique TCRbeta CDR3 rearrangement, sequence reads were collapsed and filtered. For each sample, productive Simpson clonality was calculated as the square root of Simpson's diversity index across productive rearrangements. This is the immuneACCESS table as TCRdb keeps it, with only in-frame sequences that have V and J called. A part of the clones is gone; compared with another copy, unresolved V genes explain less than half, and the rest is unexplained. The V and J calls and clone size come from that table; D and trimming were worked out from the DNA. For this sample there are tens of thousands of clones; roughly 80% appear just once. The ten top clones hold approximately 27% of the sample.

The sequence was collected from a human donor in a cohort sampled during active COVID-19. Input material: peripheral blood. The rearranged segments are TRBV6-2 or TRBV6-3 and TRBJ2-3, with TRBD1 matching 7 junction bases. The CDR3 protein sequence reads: CASSPDRERPTDTQYF. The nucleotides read TGTGCCAGCAGCCCCGACAGGGAGAGACCCACAGATACGCAGTATTTT.